This T cell receptor (beta chain) was sequenced for a study of blood T cell repertoires in COVID-19. Study summary: From the United States, Italy and Spain came samples of acute and convalescent COVID-19. The cDNA or gDNA used as material had been derived from T cells, B-cell-depleted T cells, or PBMCs.

The ends were cut back, 0 bases at V and 3 bases at J, with 8 bases in the middle. This CDR3 has 15 amino acids. CDR1 is LNHNV and CDR2 is YYDKDF in the germline V gene (reference sequence). Using immunoSEQ multiplex PCR, the repertoire was profiled, and TCRdb retains in-frame clones only, with some absent. The sample consists of 40,000 to 45,000 clones, roughly 90% of them appearing once. This TCR was sampled from a man aged 55-75 years with active COVID-19. The sequencing input was peripheral blood. The J gene is TRBJ2-2, the V gene TRBV15; no clear D gene. The CDR3 spells CATSRDARDTGELFF. CDR3 coding DNA: TGTGCCACCAGCAGAGATGCCCGAGACACCGGGGAGCTGTTTTTT.